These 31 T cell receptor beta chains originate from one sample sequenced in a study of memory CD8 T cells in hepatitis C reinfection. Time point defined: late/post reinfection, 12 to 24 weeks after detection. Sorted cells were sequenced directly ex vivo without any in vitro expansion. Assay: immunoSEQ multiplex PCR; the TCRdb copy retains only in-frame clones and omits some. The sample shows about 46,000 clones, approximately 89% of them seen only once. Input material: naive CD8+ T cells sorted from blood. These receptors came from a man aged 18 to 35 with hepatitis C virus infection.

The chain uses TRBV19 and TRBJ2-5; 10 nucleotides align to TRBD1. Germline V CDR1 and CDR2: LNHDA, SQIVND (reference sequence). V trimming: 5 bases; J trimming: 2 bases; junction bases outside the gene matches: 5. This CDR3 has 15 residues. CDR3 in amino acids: CASSPLDRGQETQYF. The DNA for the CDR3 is TGTGCCAGTAGTCCACTGGACAGGGGGCAAGAGACCCAGTACTTC.

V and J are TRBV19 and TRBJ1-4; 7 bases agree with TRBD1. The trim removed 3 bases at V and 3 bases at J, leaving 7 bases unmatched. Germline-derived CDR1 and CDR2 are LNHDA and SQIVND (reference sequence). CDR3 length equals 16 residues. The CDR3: CASSMGQRSANEKLFF. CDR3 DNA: TGTGCCAGTAGTATGGGACAGCGTTCGGCTAATGAAAAACTGTTTTTT.

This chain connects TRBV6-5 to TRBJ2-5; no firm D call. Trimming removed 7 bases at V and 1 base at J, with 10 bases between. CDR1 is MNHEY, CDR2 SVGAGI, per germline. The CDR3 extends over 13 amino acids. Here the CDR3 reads CASTTRAQETQYF. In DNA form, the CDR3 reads TGTGCCAGCACCACGCGCGCCCAAGAGACCCAGTACTTC.

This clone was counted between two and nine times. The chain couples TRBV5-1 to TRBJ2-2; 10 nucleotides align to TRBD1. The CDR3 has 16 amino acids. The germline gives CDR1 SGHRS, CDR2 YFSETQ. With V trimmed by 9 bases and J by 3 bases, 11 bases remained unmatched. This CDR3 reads CATYSAGTGDTGELFF. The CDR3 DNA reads TGCGCCACCTACTCAGCCGGGACAGGGGACACCGGGGAGCTGTTTTTT.

CDR3 protein: CASSSGQGVGYEQYV. For the CDR3, the DNA is TGTGCCAGCAGTTCGGGACAGGGGGTGGGCTACGAGCAGTACGTC. The chain combines TRBV5-6 with TRBJ2-7; TRBD1 agrees at 11 bases. CDR1 and CDR2 (germline): SGHDT, YYEEEE. The CDR3 loop spans 15 amino acids. The V segment lost 5 bases and the J segment 3 bases; nucleotides outside the gene matches: 7.

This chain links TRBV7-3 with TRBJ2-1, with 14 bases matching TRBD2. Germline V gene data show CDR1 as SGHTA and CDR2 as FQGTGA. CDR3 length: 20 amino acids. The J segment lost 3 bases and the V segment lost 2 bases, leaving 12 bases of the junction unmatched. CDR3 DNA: TGTGCCAGCAGCTTATTGGGACTAGCGGGAGAGCCCAGCTTCTACAATGAGCAGTTCTTC. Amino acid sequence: CASSLLGLAGEPSFYNEQFF.

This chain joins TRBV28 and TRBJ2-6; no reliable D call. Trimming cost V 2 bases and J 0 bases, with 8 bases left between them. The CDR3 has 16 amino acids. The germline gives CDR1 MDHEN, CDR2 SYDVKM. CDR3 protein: CASSLALYSGANVLTF. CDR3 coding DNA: TGTGCCAGCAGTTTAGCGCTGTACTCTGGGGCCAACGTCCTGACTTTC. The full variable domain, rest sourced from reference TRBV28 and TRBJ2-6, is DVKVTQSSRYLVKRTGEKVFLECVQDMDHENMFWYRQDPGLGLRLIYFSYDVKMKEKGDIPEGYSVSREKKERFSLILESASTNQTSMYLCASSLALYSGANVLTFGAGSRLTVL.

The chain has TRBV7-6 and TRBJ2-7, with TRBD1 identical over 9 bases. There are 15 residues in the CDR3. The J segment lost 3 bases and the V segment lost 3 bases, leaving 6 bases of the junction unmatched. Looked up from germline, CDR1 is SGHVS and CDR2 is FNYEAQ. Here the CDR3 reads CASSFRTGVLYEQYF. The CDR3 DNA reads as TGTGCCAGCAGCTTCCGGACAGGGGTCCTCTACGAGCAGTACTTC. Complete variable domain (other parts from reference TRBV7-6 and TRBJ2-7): GAGVSQSPRYKVTKRGQDVALRCDPISGHVSLYWYRQALGQGPEFLTYFNYEAQQDKSGLPNDRFSAERPEGSISTLTIQRTEQRDSAMYRCASSFRTGVLYEQYFGPGTRLTVT.

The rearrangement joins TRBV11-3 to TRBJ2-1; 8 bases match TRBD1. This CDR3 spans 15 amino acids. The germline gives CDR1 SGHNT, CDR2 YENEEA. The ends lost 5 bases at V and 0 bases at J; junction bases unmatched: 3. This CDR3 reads CASSDRGSSYNEQFF. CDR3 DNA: TGTGCCAGCAGCGACAGGGGATCCTCCTACAATGAGCAGTTCTTC.

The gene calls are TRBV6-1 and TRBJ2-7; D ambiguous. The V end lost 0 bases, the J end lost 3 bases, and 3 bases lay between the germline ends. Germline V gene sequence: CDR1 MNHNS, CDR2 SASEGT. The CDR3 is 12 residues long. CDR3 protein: CASSEAYYEQYV. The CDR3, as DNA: TGTGCCAGCAGTGAAGCCTACTACGAGCAGTACGTC.

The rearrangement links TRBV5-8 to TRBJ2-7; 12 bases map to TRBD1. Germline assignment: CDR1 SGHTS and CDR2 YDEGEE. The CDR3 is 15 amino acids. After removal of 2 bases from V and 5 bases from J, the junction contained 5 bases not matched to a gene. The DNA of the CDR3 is TGTGCCAGCAGCTTCGGGACAGGGGGCAGGAACGAGCAGTACGTC. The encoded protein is CASSFGTGGRNEQYV.

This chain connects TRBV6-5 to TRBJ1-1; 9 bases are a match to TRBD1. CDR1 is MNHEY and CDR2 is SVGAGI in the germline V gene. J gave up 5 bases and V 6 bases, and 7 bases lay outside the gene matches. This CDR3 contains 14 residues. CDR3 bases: TGTGCCAGCAGCCCTAGACAGGGGGAGACTGAAGCTTTCTTT. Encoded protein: CASSPRQGETEAFF.

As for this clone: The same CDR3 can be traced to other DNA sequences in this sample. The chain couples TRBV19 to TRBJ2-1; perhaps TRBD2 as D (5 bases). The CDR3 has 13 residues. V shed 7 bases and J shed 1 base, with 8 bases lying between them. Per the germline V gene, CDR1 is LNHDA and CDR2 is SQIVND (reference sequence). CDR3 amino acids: CASTDSSYNEQFF. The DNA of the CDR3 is TGTGCCAGTACGGACTCGTCCTACAATGAGCAGTTCTTC.

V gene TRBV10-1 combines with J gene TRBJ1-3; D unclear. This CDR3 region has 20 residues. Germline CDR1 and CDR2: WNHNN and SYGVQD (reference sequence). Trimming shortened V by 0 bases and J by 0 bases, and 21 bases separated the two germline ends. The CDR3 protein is CASSESTTEVSNRSGNTIYF. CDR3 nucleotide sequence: TGCGCCAGCAGTGAGTCGACGACGGAGGTGTCGAACCGCTCTGGAAACACCATATATTTT.

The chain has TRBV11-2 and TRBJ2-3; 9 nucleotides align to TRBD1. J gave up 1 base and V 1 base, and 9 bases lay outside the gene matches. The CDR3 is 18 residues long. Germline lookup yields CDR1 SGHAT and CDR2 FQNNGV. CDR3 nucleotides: TGTGCCAGCAGCTTAGGACCACAGGGGGCGCTGGGCACAGATACGCAGTATTTT. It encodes CASSLGPQGALGTDTQYF.

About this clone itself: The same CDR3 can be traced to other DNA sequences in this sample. Here the CDR3 reads CASSYGQNTEAFF. The CDR3 DNA follows: TGTGCCAGCAGTTACGGACAGAACACTGAAGCTTTCTTT. The chain joins TRBV6-5 to TRBJ1-1; D is possibly TRBD1 (5 bases). The CDR3 is made up of 13 amino acids. Trimming took off 2 bases at V and 1 base at J, with 5 bases between the two ends. Germline CDR1 is MNHEY and CDR2 is SVGAGI.

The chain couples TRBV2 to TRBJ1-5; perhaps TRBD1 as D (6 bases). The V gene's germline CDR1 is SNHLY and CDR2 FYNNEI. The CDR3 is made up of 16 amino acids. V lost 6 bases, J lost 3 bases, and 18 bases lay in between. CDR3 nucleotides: TGTGCCAGCAGCGCTCAGGGGAGAAATTCCAATCAGCCCCAGCATTTT. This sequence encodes CASSAQGRNSNQPQHF.

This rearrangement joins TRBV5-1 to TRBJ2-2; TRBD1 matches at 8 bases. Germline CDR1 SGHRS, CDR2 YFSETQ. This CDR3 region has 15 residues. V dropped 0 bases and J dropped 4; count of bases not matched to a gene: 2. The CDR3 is CASSLDGQGTGELFF. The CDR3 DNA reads TGCGCCAGCAGCTTGGATGGACAGGGCACCGGGGAGCTGTTTTTT.

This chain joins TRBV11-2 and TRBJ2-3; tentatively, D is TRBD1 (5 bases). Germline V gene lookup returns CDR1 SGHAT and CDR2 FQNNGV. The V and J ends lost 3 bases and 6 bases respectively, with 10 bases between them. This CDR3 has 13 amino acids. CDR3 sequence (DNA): TGTGCCAGCAGCTTGGGGCTAGGGGATACGCAGTATTTT. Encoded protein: CASSLGLGDTQYF.

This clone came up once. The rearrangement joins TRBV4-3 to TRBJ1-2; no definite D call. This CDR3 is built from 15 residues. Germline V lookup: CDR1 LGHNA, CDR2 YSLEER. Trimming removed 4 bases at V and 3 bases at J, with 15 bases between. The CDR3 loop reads CASSLGRSDDYGYTF. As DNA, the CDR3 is TGCGCCAGCAGCCTTGGCCGAAGTGATGACTATGGCTACACCTTC.

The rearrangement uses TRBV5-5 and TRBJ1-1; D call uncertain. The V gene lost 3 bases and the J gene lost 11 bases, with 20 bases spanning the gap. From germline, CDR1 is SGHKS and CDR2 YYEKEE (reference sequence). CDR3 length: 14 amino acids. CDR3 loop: CASSYHWTTDGAFF. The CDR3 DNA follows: TGTGCCAGCAGCTACCATTGGACTACCGATGGGGCTTTCTTT.

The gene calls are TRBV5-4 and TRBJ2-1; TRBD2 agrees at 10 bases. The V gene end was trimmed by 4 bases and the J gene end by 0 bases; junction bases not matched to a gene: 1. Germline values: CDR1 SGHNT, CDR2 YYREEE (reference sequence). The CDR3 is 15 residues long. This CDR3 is CASSASGSSYNEQFF. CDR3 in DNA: TGTGCCAGCAGCGCTAGCGGGAGCTCCTACAATGAGCAGTTCTTC.

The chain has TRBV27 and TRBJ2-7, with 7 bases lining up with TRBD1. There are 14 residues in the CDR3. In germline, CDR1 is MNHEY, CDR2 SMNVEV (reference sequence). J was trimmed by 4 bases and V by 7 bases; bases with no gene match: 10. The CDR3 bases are TGTGCCAGCACCAGGGGGTCAGGGTTTTACGAGCAGTACTTC. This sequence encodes CASTRGSGFYEQYF.

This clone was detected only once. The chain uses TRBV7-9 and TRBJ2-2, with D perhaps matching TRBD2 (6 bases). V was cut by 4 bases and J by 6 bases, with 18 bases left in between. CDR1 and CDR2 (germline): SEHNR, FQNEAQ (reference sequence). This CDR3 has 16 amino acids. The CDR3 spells CASSSARLELPGELFF. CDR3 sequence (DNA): TGTGCCAGCAGCTCCGCACGACTAGAACTTCCCGGGGAGCTGTTTTTT. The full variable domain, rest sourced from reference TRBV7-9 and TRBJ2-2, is DTGVSQNPRHKITKRGQNVTFRCDPISEHNRLYWYRQTLGQGPEFLTYFQNEAQLEKSRLLSDRFSAERPKGSFSTLEIQRTEQGDSAMYLCASSSARLELPGELFFGEGSRLTVL.

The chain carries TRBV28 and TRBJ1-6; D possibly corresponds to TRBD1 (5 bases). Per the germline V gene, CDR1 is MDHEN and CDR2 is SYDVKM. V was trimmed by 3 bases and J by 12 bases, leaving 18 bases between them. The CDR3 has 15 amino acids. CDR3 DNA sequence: TGTGCCAGCAGTTTTTCGGGGGACTTTACGCAACCCCTCCACTTT. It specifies CASSFSGDFTQPLHF.

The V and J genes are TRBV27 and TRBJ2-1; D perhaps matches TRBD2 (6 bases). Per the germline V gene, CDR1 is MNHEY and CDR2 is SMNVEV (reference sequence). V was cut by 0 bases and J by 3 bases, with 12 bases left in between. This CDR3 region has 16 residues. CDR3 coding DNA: TGTGCCAGCAGTTTATCCCGGACTAAGAACTACAATGAGCAGTTCTTC. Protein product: CASSLSRTKNYNEQFF.

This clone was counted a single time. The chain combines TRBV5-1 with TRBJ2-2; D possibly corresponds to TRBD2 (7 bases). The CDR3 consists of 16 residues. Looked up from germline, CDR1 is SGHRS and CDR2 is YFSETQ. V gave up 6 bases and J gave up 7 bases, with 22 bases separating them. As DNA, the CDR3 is TGCGCCAGCACCCCGCTGGAGGGGGGGACCGTCGGGGAGCTGTTTTTT. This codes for CASTPLEGGTVGELFF. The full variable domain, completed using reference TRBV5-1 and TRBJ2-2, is KAGVTQTPRYLIKTRGQQVTLSCSPISGHRSVSWYQQTPGQGLQFLFEYFSETQRNKGNFPGRFSGRQFSNSRSEMNVSTLELGDSALYLCASTPLEGGTVGELFFGEGSRLTVL.

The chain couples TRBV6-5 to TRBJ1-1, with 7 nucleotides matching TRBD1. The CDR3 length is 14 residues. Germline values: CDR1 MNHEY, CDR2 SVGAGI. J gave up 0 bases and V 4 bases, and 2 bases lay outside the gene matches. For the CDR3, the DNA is TGTGCCAGCAGTTTACAGGGGATGAACACTGAAGCTTTCTTT. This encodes CASSLQGMNTEAFF.

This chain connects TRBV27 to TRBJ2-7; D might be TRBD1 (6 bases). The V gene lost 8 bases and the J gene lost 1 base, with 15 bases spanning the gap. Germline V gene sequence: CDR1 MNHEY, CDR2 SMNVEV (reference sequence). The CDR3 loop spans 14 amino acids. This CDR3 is CASRRQGISYEQYF. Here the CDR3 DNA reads TGTGCCAGCCGCCGCCAGGGGATTTCCTACGAGCAGTACTTC.

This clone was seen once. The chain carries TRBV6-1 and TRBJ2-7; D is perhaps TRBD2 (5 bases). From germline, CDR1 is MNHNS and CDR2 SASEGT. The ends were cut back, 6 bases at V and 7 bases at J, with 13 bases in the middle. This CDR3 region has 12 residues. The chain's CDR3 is CASRGLTLEQYF. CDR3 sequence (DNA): TGTGCCAGCAGAGGACTGACCTTGGAGCAGTACTTC.

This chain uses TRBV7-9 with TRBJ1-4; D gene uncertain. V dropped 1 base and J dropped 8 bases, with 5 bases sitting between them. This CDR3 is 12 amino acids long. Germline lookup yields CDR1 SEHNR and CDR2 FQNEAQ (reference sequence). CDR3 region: CASSLDQEKLFF. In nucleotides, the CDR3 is TGTGCCAGCAGCTTAGATCAGGAAAAACTGTTTTTT. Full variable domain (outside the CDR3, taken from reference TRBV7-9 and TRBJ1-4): DTGVSQNPRHKITKRGQNVTFRCDPISEHNRLYWYRQTLGQGPEFLTYFQNEAQLEKSRLLSDRFSAERPKGSFSTLEIQRTEQGDSAMYLCASSLDQEKLFFGSGTQLSVL.